The entry below gives a single TCR beta chain sequence along with its context. The antigen remains undetermined. Treatment here: 15 to 20 received Ad26.COV2.S at low or high dose, single or two shots; 5 received placebo; per-sample allocation not given. All samples were drawn on day 63, counting from the first vaccine or placebo injection. The vaccine delivered Wuhan-strain SARS-CoV-2 spike through an Ad26 vector. The data were obtained in a study of Ad26.COV2.S vaccination and SARS-CoV-2 variants. Study as a whole: The trial was COV1001 and the donor's arm was Ad26.COV2.S.

V lost 4 bases and J 5 bases, leaving 13 bases between the germline ends. Germline V gene lookup returns CDR1 GTSNPN and CDR2 SVGIG (reference sequence). This CDR3 has 13 residues. Study-level results: Spike-specific TCR breadth was greater in vaccine than placebo recipients.

Profiling relied on immunoSEQ multiplex PCR, and the TCRdb table lists in-frame clones only, not all of them. The sample shows under 300,000 clones, roughly 87% of them seen only once. This rearrangement joins TRBV30 to TRBJ2-3; tentative D call: TRBD2 (6 bases). Sample: peripheral blood, taken in a trial of Ad26.COV2.S vaccine versus placebo. The TCR comes from a person aged 18-65 years who received the Ad26.COV2.S COVID-19 vaccine or a placebo. The CDR3 reads CAWKGGAGDTQYF. In nucleotides, the CDR3 is TGTGCCTGGAAAGGCGGGGCAGGAGATACGCAGTATTTT. Combining the CDR3 with reference TRBV30 and TRBJ2-3 gives the whole variable domain SQTIHQWPATLVQPVGSPLSLECTVEGTSNPNLYWYRQAAGRGLQLLFYSVGIGQISSEVPQNLSASRPQDRQFILSSKKLLLSDSGFYLCAWKGGAGDTQYFGPGTRLTVL.